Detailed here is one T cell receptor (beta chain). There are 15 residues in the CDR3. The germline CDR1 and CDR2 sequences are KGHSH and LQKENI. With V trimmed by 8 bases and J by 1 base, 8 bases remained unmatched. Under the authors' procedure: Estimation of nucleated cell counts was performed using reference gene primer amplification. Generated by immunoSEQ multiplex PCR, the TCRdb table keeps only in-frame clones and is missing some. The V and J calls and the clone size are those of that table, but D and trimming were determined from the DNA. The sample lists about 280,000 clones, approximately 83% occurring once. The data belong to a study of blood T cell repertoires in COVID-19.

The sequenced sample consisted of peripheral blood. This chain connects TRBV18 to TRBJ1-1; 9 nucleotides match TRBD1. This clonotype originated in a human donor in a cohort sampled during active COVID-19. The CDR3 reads CASHSGTGRNTEAFF. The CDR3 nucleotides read TGTGCCAGCCACTCCGGGACAGGGCGGAACACTGAAGCTTTCTTT.